This entry features one T cell receptor (beta chain) sequence. The antigen remains unidentified. This entry comes from a study of cytomegalovirus exposure and HLA in healthy donors. On the study more broadly: Among the approximately 410 genotyped donors, around 81% were placed in the Caucasian-associated ancestry cluster. Study-level findings and limits: Among immune exposure information, only CMV serostatus was available. A later analysis reportedly identified an Asian-associated ancestry cluster as carrying fewer N-insertions than the approximately 730-donor mean.

PCR employed 60 Vbeta and 13 Jbeta primers. Measured with immunoSEQ multiplex PCR; TCRdb has only the in-frame clones, and not every one. The table lists 210,000 or so clones, around 89% of them singletons. The CDR3 extends over 18 amino acids. Between the trimmed V and J ends, which lost 0 bases and 4 bases, there was a span of 20 bases. From germline, CDR1 is SGHNT and CDR2 YYREEE (reference sequence). Each donor's status was that of a healthy bone marrow donor. The specimen was PBMCs. J is TRBJ2-1 and V is TRBV5-4; D is perhaps TRBD2 (7 bases). The receptor was isolated from a woman under 30 in good health and CMV-seronegative. The CDR3 loop reads CASSLGGGRSLYYNEQFF. In nucleotides, the CDR3 is TGTGCCAGCAGCTTGGGGGGGGGCCGGAGCCTTTATTACAATGAGCAGTTCTTC. The whole variable domain, remainder taken from reference TRBV5-4 and TRBJ2-1, is ETGVTQSPTHLIKTRGQQVTLRCSSQSGHNTVSWYQQALGQGPQFIFQYYREEENGRGNFPPRFSGLQFPNYSSELNVNALELDDSALYLCASSLGGGRSLYYNEQFFGPGTRLTVL.